The entry that follows covers one T cell receptor beta chain sequence. Its cognate antigen is unknown. This record comes from a study of T cell responses to AZD1222 COVID-19 vaccine. Germline CDR1 DFQATT, CDR2 SNEGSKA (reference sequence). J gave up 7 bases and V 3 bases, and 7 bases lay outside the gene matches. The CDR3 is made up of 13 amino acids. Regarding the study as a whole: The breadth and depth of Spike-specific TCRs increased once two AZD1222 doses had been given. CD4 TCRs linked to vaccination spanned spike, dominating at 160-218 and 743-854.

The data were produced by immunoSEQ multiplex PCR, yet TCRdb's version contains in-frame clones alone and is incomplete. The sample holds tens of thousands of clones; 81% are singletons and the top ten take 26%. The J gene is TRBJ2-7, the V gene TRBV20-1, with 9 positions matching TRBD2. The sequence was obtained from an adult who received the AZD1222 COVID-19 vaccine. The starting material was peripheral blood, obtained 28 days after the second AZD1222 dose. Written as DNA, the CDR3 is TGCAGTGCTAGTGAAGCGGGAGGTTATGAGCAGTACTTC. The encoded protein is CSASEAGGYEQYF.